This record looks at one TCR beta chain sequence and its context. The target antigen is unknown. The ends lost 3 bases at V and 0 bases at J; junction bases unmatched: 8. CDR3 length: 16 residues. Germline values: CDR1 DFQATT, CDR2 SNEGSKA (reference sequence). Sequencing of the DNA from cultured CD4+ T cells was carried out with the Oncomine TCR Beta short-read assay. TCRdb itself ran the PCR reads through MiXCR, one entry per CDR3 protein. Among 20,000 or so distinct CDR3 sequences listed, about a third were seen once. Time point noted: late sampling 161 to 241 days after vaccination in a few convalescent patients. Documented treatment: roughly nine-day PBMC culture with coronavirus spike peptide pools or control peptides (ViraFEST assay). This record belongs to a study of vaccination and CD4 T cells after COVID-19. Broader study findings: The median proportion of reactive clones detected only post-vaccination in convalescent patients was approximately 90%.

This sequence originates from a human donor who had recovered from COVID-19. Specimen: CD4+ T cells from blood, cultured in vitro, collected about 7 months after SARS-CoV-2 vaccination. This chain joins TRBV20-1 and TRBJ1-3, with 7 bases lining up with TRBD1. In DNA, the CDR3 is TGCAGTGCTAGTAGCCAACAGGGGATCTCTGGAAACACCATATATTTT. Translated: CSASSQQGISGNTIYF.